This T cell receptor beta chain was captured in a study of shared clonotypes between healthy human individuals. Overall study context: CD4 naive and CD4 memory each took three plates per donor, while CD8 naive took two and CD8 memory one.

The CDR3 is 16 amino acids. In germline, CDR1 is LNHDA, CDR2 SQIVND (reference sequence). V was trimmed by 2 bases and J by 2 bases, leaving 12 bases between them. A split of CD4+ cells into CD45RA+ naive and CD45RA-negative memory subsets was performed. Using immunoSEQ multiplex PCR, the repertoire was profiled, and TCRdb retains in-frame clones only, with some absent. Here the sample spans 1,500,000 or so clones, around 98.5% being singletons. The gene calls are TRBV19 and TRBJ1-4; D ambiguous. The sample consisted of naive CD4+ T cells sorted from blood. As for subset: CD45RA+ positively selected. This sequence originates from a man aged 30 to 39 in good health. CDR3 sequence (DNA): TGTGCCAGTAGTATATCCAGGCCCCCTACTAATGAAAAACTGTTTTTT. Protein sequence: CASSISRPPTNEKLFF. The full variable domain, rest sourced from reference TRBV19 and TRBJ1-4, is DGGITQSPKYLFRKEGQNVTLSCEQNLNHDAMYWYRQDPGQGLRLIYYSQIVNDFQKGDIAEGYSVSREKKESFPLTVTSAQKNPTAFYLCASSISRPPTNEKLFFGSGTQLSVL.